The 26 T cell receptor beta chains given below trace back to one sample, sequenced in a study of a mutant IDH1 vaccine in newly diagnosed glioma. Method: immunoSEQ multiplex PCR; TCRdb's copy keeps in-frame clones and lacks some. The repertoire holds just under 95,000 clones, about 80% seen once, with around 7.5% in the top ten. Time point described: baseline, week 1 (first vaccination visit). Treatment given: pre-vaccination baseline after standard-of-care therapy. This material consisted of PBMCs, taken from a glioma patient treated with radiotherapy, temozolomide or both. These receptor sequences come from a man in his forties with glioma.

The chain recombines TRBV9 with TRBJ2-2; D assignment may be TRBD1 or TRBD2 (5 bases each). Trimming cost V 3 bases and J 5 bases, with 17 bases left between them. Germline loops: CDR1 SGDLS, CDR2 YYNGEE. This CDR3 has 16 residues. In DNA, the CDR3 is TGTGCCAGCAGCGCCGAACACCGACAGCGGACCGGGGAGCTGTTTTTT. Its protein is CASSAEHRQRTGELFF.

This chain uses TRBV5-4 with TRBJ2-7, with 7 bases identical to TRBD2. This CDR3 is 13 amino acids long. V gave up 2 bases and J gave up 7 bases; unmatched junction bases: 6. The germline V gene has CDR1 SGHNT and CDR2 YYREEE (reference sequence). CDR3 in DNA: TGTGCCAGCAGCTTAGCGGGATTGAGGGAGCAGTACTTC. It translates to CASSLAGLREQYF.

CDR3 protein: CASSPGGYTQYF. CDR3 nucleotide sequence: TGTGCCAGTAGCCCAGGGGGCTATACGCAGTATTTT. V and J are TRBV19 and TRBJ2-3; TRBD1 aligns across 8 bases. The germline V gene encodes CDR1 LNHDA and CDR2 SQIVND (reference sequence). This CDR3 comprises 12 residues. Trimming at V came to 6 bases and at J to 7 bases, leaving 3 bases not matched to a gene.

The J gene is TRBJ2-2, the V gene TRBV19; maybe TRBD2 (5 bases). CDR1 and CDR2 (germline): LNHDA, SQIVND (reference sequence). This CDR3 contains 12 residues. Trimming cost V 8 bases and J 5 bases, with 9 bases left between them. The CDR3 sequence is CASYPGTGELFF. CDR3 bases: TGTGCCAGTTACCCGGGAACCGGGGAGCTGTTTTTT. Using reference TRBV19 and TRBJ2-2 for the parts outside the CDR3, the full variable domain is DGGITQSPKYLFRKEGQNVTLSCEQNLNHDAMYWYRQDPGQGLRLIYYSQIVNDFQKGDIAEGYSVSREKKESFPLTVTSAQKNPTAFYLCASYPGTGELFFGEGSRLTVL.

The J gene is TRBJ2-7, the V gene TRBV6-4; weak D call: TRBD2 (5 bases). V was cut by 2 bases and J by 2 bases, with 13 bases left in between. Per the germline V gene, CDR1 is MRHNA and CDR2 is SNTAGT. The CDR3 consists of 15 residues. The chain's CDR3 is CASSDELDGAYEQYF. CDR3 nucleotides: TGTGCCAGCAGTGACGAACTAGACGGGGCCTACGAGCAGTACTTC.

The gene calls are TRBV6-5 and TRBJ2-1, with TRBD1 identical over 11 bases. Looked up from germline, CDR1 is MNHEY and CDR2 is SVGAGI. The ends lost 3 bases at V and 8 bases at J; junction bases unmatched: 6. The CDR3 length is 15 residues. CDR3 in amino acids: CASSYRTGGRDEQFF. CDR3 nucleotides: TGTGCCAGCAGTTATCGGACAGGGGGCCGGGATGAGCAGTTCTTC.

This rearrangement joins TRBV28 to TRBJ1-2, with D perhaps matching TRBD1 (6 bases). CDR1 and CDR2 from the germline V gene are MDHEN and SYDVKM. This CDR3 has 15 amino acids. The V gene lost 3 bases and the J gene lost 0 bases, with 11 bases spanning the gap. CDR3 residues: CASSFLDRPNYGYTF. As DNA, the CDR3 is TGTGCCAGCAGTTTCCTCGACAGGCCTAACTATGGCTACACCTTC.

This chain connects TRBV5-4 to TRBJ1-6; possible D gene TRBD1, 5 bases. CDR3 size: 15 residues. Trimming stripped 3 bases from V and 15 bases from J, with 22 bases between. Germline CDR1 and CDR2: SGHNT and YYREEE (reference sequence). The CDR3 is CASSSSAGTFGLLHF. Here the CDR3 DNA reads TGTGCCAGCAGCTCTTCCGCAGGGACTTTCGGGCTCCTCCACTTT.

This clone has a single count. In DNA form, the CDR3 reads TGCGCCAGCAGCTTGGCGGGAGGGAGGTCAGATACGCAGTATTTT. It yields the protein CASSLAGGRSDTQYF. The genes are TRBV5-1 and TRBJ2-3, with TRBD2 matching over 8 bases. Trimming at V came to 0 bases and at J to 4 bases, leaving 4 bases not matched to a gene. The V gene's germline CDR1 is SGHRS and CDR2 YFSETQ. The CDR3 loop spans 15 amino acids.

This clone was detected only once. This chain uses TRBV5-1 with TRBJ2-2; D gene uncertain. Germline V CDR1 and CDR2: SGHRS, YFSETQ. V shed 3 bases and J shed 1 base, with 16 bases lying between them. The CDR3 loop spans 17 amino acids. The CDR3 is CASSSGAGNGNTGELFF. Written as DNA, the CDR3 is TGCGCCAGCAGCTCCGGCGCCGGCAACGGGAACACCGGGGAGCTGTTTTTT.

V usage is TRBV27 and J usage is TRBJ1-4, with 8 bases lining up with TRBD1. The junction had 7 bases not matched to a gene; V was cut back by 7 bases and J by 3 bases. Germline V gene lookup returns CDR1 MNHEY and CDR2 SMNVEV (reference sequence). This CDR3 comprises 15 residues. The CDR3 region has the DNA TGTGCCAGCACCCCAACAGGGGGGCCTAATGAAAAACTGTTTTTT. This codes for CASTPTGGPNEKLFF.

V usage is TRBV5-1 and J usage is TRBJ2-7, with 10 bases fitting TRBD2. The CDR3 is 14 amino acids. Trimming cost V 1 base and J 5 bases; bases outside gene matches: 3. Per germline, CDR1 SGHRS and CDR2 YFSETQ. For the CDR3, the DNA is TGCGCCAGCAGCTTGCCTAGCGGGAGCGACGAGCAGTACTTC. This codes for CASSLPSGSDEQYF.

The CDR3 DNA reads TGTGCCAGCAGTGAAAGTATCGAGGGCCTGAGGGAGACCCAGTACTTC. It specifies CASSESIEGLRETQYF. The chain is built from TRBV6-1 and TRBJ2-5, with D tentatively TRBD2 (5 bases). Germline CDR1 MNHNS, CDR2 SASEGT. V lost 2 bases to trimming and J lost 5 bases, with 18 bases between them. This CDR3 comprises 16 residues.

This clone was picked up a small number of times. This chain connects TRBV29-1 to TRBJ1-1, with 7 bases matching TRBD1. The length of the CDR3 is 11 residues. Germline CDR1 and CDR2: SQVTM and ANQGSEA. V lost 6 bases, J lost 6 bases, and 4 bases stayed unmatched. The CDR3 is CSVAGTAEAFF. In nucleotides, the CDR3 is TGCAGCGTCGCTGGGACAGCTGAAGCTTTCTTT. Drawing the rest from reference TRBV29-1 and TRBJ1-1, the complete variable domain is SAVISQKPSRDICQRGTSLTIQCQVDSQVTMMFWYRQQPGQSLTLIATANQGSEATYESGFVIDKFPISRPNLTFSTLTVSNMSPEDSSIYLCSVAGTAEAFFGQGTRLTVV.

The chain has TRBV19 and TRBJ1-2; the D is unclear. This CDR3 is built from 15 residues. V lost 7 bases to trimming and J lost 2 bases, with 17 bases between them. Germline CDR1 reads LNHDA; CDR2 reads SQIVND (reference sequence). The CDR3 spells CASTSDGLLNYGYTF. The CDR3 nucleotides read TGTGCCAGTACCTCGGACGGTTTACTCAACTATGGCTACACCTTC.

The chain has TRBV30 and TRBJ2-7; 7 bases align to TRBD2. Germline CDR1 GTSNPN, CDR2 SVGIG (reference sequence). V was clipped by 2 bases and J by 7 bases; unmatched bases: 8. The CDR3 covers 13 residues. This CDR3 is CAWSHAGVFEQYF. The CDR3 DNA follows: TGTGCCTGGAGTCACGCGGGAGTTTTTGAGCAGTACTTC.

V and J are TRBV5-1 and TRBJ2-3, with TRBD2 matching over 8 bases. The CDR3 extends over 14 amino acids. The germline CDR1 and CDR2 sequences are SGHRS and YFSETQ. The CDR3 region has the DNA TGCGCAACCAGCGGGAGTTCTAACACAGATACGCAGTATTTT. Its translation is CATSGSSNTDTQYF.

This rearrangement joins TRBV6-5 to TRBJ1-5; the D is unclear. CDR3 size: 13 residues. Germline CDR1 is MNHEY and CDR2 is SVGAGI. The V end lost 2 bases, the J end lost 5 bases, and 7 bases lay between the germline ends. DNA for the CDR3: TGTGCCAGCAGTTACGGCCGGTATCAGCCCCAGCATTTT. Residues: CASSYGRYQPQHF.

Remarks on this clone: One end of the junction varies from germline; a read error may be responsible. This chain links TRBV18 with TRBJ2-7; 9 bases align to TRBD1. The CDR3 extends over 17 amino acids. Germline assignment: CDR1 KGHSH and CDR2 LQKENI. The CDR3 DNA sequence: TGTGCCAGCTCACCACCTAATAGTGGACAGGGGTCCTTCGAGCAGTACTTC. Translating gives CASSPPNSGQGSFEQYF.

This chain joins TRBV5-1 and TRBJ2-3; D is undetermined. The CDR3 consists of 13 residues. Germline V gives CDR1 SGHRS, CDR2 YFSETQ. V was trimmed by 0 bases and J by 5 bases, leaving 7 bases between them. CDR3 bases: TGCGCCAGCAGCTTGGTTACGGGAGATACGCAGTATTTT. It is translated as CASSLVTGDTQYF. Based on the CDR3 plus reference TRBV5-1 and TRBJ2-3, the full variable domain is KAGVTQTPRYLIKTRGQQVTLSCSPISGHRSVSWYQQTPGQGLQFLFEYFSETQRNKGNFPGRFSGRQFSNSRSEMNVSTLELGDSALYLCASSLVTGDTQYFGPGTRLTVL.

Turning to this clone: Mismatch with germline at one junction end may stem from a read error. The chain uses TRBV7-7 and TRBJ2-3, with 7 bases matching TRBD2. The germline V gene encodes CDR1 SSHAT and CDR2 FNYEAQ (reference sequence). The CDR3 spans 16 residues. The CDR3 region has the DNA TGTGCTAGCAGCTTAGCCGGCGGGGGATCGACAGATACGCAGTATTTT. Its protein product is CASSLAGGGSTDTQYF.

The chain recombines TRBV5-4 with TRBJ2-3, with no clear D. V lost 2 bases to trimming and J lost 0 bases, with 1 base between them. The CDR3 extends over 12 amino acids. CDR1 SGHNT and CDR2 YYREEE come from the germline V gene (reference sequence). CDR3 DNA sequence: TGTGCCAGCAGCTTCAGCACAGATACGCAGTATTTT. Protein: CASSFSTDTQYF.

This chain uses TRBV27 with TRBJ1-4, with D uncertain. The V gene's germline CDR1 is MNHEY and CDR2 SMNVEV (reference sequence). The length of the CDR3 is 14 residues. V lost 3 bases and J lost 7, with 12 bases in between. CDR3 sequence (DNA): TGTGCCAGCAGTTTGACCCCGCGGGGTGAAAAACTGTTTTTT. Encoded protein: CASSLTPRGEKLFF.

Turning to this clone: This sample also contains other DNA sequences that code for the same CDR3. The rearrangement joins TRBV2 to TRBJ2-3; 10 bases line up with TRBD2. CDR3 length: 17 amino acids. The V gene end was trimmed by 2 bases and the J gene end by 2 bases; junction bases not matched to a gene: 7. Germline V gene sequence: CDR1 SNHLY, CDR2 FYNNEI. In nucleotides, the CDR3 is TGTGCCAGCAGTGAACGCCTAGCGGGGGACTTCACAGATACGCAGTATTTT. It encodes CASSERLAGDFTDTQYF.

The chain is built from TRBV7-2 and TRBJ2-3; D call uncertain. The CDR3 spans 16 residues. Germline CDR1 reads SGHTA; CDR2 reads FQGNSA. V shed 2 bases and J shed 5 bases, with 17 bases lying between them. CDR3 amino acids: CASSLTSVRPEDTQYF. Here the CDR3 DNA reads TGTGCCAGCAGCTTAACGTCCGTGAGGCCGGAAGATACGCAGTATTTT.

On this clone: The junction and the germline gene differ at one end; a read error may be behind it. The gene calls are TRBV7-7 and TRBJ1-1; no firm D call. In germline, CDR1 is SSHAT, CDR2 FNYEAQ (reference sequence). There are 14 residues in the CDR3. The CDR3 is CASSLEPPNTEAFF. CDR3 bases: TGTGCTAGCAGCTTAGAGCCCCCGAACACTGAAGCTTTCTTT.